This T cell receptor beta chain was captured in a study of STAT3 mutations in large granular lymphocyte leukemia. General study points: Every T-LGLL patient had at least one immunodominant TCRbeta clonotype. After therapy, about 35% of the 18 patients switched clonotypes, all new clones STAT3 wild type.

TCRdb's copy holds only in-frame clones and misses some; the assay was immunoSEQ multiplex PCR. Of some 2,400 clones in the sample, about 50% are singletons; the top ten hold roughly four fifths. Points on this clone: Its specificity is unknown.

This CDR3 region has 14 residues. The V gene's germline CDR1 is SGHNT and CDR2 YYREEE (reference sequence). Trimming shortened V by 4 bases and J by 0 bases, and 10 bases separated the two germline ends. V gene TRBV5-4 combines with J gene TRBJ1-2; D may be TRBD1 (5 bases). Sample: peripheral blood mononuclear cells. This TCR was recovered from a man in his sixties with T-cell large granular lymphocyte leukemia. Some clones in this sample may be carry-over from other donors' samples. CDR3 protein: CASSPTGANYGYTF. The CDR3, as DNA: TGTGCCAGCAGCCCTACAGGCGCTAACTATGGCTACACCTTC.